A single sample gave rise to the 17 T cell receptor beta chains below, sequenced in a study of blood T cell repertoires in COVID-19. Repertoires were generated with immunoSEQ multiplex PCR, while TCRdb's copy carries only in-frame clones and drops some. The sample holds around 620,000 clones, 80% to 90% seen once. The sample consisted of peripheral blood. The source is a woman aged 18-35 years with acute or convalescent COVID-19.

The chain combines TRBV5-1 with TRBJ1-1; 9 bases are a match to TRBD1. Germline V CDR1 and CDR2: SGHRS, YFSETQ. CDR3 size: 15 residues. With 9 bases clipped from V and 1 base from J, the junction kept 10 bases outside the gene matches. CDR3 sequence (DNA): TGCGCCACACGACCCAGGACAGGGGAGAACACTGAAGCTTTCTTT. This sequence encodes CATRPRTGENTEAFF.

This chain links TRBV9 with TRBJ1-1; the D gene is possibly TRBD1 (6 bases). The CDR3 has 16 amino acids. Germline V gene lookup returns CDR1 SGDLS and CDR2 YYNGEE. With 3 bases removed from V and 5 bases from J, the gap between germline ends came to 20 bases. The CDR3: CASSETISTGLTEAFF. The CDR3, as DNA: TGTGCCAGCAGCGAGACAATAAGTACAGGGTTAACTGAAGCTTTCTTT.

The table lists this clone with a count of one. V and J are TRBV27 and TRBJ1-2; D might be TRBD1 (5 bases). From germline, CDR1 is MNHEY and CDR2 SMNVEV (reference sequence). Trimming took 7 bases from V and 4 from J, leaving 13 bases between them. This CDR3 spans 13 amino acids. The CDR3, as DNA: TGTGCCAGCAAGTATGGGGGGTCCTATGGCTACACCTTC. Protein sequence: CASKYGGSYGYTF.

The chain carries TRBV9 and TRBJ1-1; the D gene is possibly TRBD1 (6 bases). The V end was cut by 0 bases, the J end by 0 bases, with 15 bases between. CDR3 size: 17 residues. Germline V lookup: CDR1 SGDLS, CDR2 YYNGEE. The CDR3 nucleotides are TGTGCCAGCAGCGTAGCCCCCCATAGGGGGATGAACACTGAAGCTTTCTTT. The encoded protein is CASSVAPHRGMNTEAFF.

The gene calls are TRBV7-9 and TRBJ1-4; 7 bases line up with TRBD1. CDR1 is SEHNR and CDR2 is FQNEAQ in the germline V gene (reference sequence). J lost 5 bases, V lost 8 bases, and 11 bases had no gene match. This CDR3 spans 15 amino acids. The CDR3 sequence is CASQRGRSENEKLFF. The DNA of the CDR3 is TGTGCCAGCCAGAGGGGGCGTTCGGAGAATGAAAAACTGTTTTTT.

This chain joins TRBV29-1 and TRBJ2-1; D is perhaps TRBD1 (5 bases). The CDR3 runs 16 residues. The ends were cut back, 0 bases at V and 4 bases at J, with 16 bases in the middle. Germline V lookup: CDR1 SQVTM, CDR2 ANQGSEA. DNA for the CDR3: TGCAGCGTTGAAGATCCCGACAGCGAAGCTTACAATGAGCAGTTCTTC. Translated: CSVEDPDSEAYNEQFF.

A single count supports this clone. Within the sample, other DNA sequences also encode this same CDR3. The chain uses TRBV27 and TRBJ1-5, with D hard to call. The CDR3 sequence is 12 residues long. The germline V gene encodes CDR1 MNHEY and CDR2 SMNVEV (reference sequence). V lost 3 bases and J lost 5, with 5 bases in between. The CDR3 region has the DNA TGTGCCAGCAGTTTTCTAGATCAGCCCCAGCATTTT. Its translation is CASSFLDQPQHF.

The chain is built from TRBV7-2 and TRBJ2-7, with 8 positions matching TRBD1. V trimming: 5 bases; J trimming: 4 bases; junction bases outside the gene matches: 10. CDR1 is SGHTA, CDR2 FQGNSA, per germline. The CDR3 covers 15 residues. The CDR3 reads CASSPDGQGRYEQYF. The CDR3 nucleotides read TGTGCCAGCAGCCCCGACGGACAGGGACGGTACGAGCAGTACTTC.

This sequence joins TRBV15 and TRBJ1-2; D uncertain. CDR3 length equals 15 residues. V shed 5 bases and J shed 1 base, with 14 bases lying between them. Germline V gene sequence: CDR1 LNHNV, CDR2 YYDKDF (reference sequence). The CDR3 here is CATSPDPGFNYGYTF. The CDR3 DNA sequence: TGTGCCACCAGCCCCGACCCGGGGTTTAACTATGGCTACACCTTC.

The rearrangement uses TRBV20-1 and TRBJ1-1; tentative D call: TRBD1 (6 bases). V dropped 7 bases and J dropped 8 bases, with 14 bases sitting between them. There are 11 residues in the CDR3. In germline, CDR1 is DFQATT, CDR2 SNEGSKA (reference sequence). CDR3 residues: CSESPGQEAFF. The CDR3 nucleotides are TGCAGTGAATCGCCAGGACAGGAAGCTTTCTTT.

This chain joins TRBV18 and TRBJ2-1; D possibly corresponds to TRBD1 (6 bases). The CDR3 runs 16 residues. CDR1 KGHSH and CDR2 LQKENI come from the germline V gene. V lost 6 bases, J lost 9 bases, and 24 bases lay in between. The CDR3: CASSETTISRGIEQFF. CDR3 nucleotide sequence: TGTGCCAGCTCGGAGACCACCATTTCGAGGGGGATTGAGCAGTTCTTC.

CDR3 region: CASSLAVSMNTEAFF. CDR3 coding DNA: TGTGCCAGCAGCTTAGCGGTCTCTATGAACACTGAAGCTTTCTTT. V usage is TRBV11-2 and J usage is TRBJ1-1; no firm D call. CDR1 and CDR2 (germline): SGHAT, FQNNGV. V gave up 1 base and J gave up 0 bases, with 9 bases separating them. CDR3 length: 15 residues.

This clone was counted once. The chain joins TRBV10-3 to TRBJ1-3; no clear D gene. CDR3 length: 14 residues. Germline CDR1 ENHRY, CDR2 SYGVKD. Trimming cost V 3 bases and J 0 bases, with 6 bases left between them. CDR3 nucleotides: TGTGCCATCAGTGAAGGCGGCTCTGGAAACACCATATATTTT. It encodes CAISEGGSGNTIYF.

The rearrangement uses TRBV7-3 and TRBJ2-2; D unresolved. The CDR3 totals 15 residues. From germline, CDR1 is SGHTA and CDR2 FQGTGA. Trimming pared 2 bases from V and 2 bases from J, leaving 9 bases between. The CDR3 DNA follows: TGTGCCAGCAGCTTATCCGCGGCCAACACCGGGGAGCTGTTTTTT. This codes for CASSLSAANTGELFF.

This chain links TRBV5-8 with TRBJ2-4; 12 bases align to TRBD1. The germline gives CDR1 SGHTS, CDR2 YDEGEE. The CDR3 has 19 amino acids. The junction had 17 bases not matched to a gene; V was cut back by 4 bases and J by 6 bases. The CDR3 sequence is CASSPRTPGQGAWGNIQYF. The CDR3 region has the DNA TGTGCCAGCAGCCCTCGGACGCCGGGACAGGGGGCCTGGGGAAACATTCAGTACTTC.

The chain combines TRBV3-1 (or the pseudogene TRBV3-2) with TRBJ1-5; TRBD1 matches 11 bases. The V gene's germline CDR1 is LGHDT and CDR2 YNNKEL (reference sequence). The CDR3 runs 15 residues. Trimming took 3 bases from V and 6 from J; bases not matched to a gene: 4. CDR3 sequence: CASSHRGTGGQPQHF. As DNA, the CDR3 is TGTGCCAGCAGCCACCGCGGGACAGGGGGTCAGCCCCAGCATTTT.

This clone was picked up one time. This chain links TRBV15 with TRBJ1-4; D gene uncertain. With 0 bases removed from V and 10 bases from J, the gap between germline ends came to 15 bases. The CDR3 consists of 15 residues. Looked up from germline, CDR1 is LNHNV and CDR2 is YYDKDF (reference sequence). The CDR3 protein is CATSRDDGEVGKLFF. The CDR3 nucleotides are TGTGCCACCAGCAGAGATGATGGTGAGGTAGGAAAACTGTTTTTT.